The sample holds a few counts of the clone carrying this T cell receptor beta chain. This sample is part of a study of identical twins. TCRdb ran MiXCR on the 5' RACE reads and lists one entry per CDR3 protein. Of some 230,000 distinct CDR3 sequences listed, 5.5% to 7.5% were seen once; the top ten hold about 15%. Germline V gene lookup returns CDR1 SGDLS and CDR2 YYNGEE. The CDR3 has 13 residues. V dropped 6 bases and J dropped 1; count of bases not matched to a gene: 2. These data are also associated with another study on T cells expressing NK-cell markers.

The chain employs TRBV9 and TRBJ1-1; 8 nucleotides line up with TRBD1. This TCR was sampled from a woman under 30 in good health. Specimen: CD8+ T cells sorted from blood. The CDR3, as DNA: TGTGCCAGCAACACAGGGGGGAACACTGAAGCTTTCTTT. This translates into CASNTGGNTEAFF. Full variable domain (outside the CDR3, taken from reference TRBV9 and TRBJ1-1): DSGVTQTPKHLITATGQRVTLRCSPRSGDLSVYWYQQSLDQGLQFLIQYYNGEERAKGNILERFSAQQFPDLHSELNLSSLELGDSALYFCASNTGGNTEAFFGQGTRLTVV.